The sequence of this T cell receptor (beta chain) was determined in a study of a mutant IDH1 vaccine in newly diagnosed glioma. For the study at large: Antecedent treatment encompassed radiotherapy, temozolomide, or their combination; the majority received both.

The time point here: baseline, week 1 (first vaccination visit). Treatment indicated: pre-vaccination baseline after standard-of-care therapy. Donors harbored newly found WHO grade 3 or 4 IDH1-mutant, ATRX-lost astrocytomas. CDR3 length equals 16 residues. CDR1 is KGHSH and CDR2 is LQKENI in the germline V gene. With 3 bases clipped from V and 3 bases from J, the junction kept 4 bases outside the gene matches. The table came from immunoSEQ multiplex PCR; TCRdb's copy has only in-frame clones and leaves some out. Of fewer than 100,000 clones in the sample, over 85% were seen once. This sequence joins TRBV18 and TRBJ1-6, with 8 nucleotides matching TRBD1. The source of this sequence is a woman aged 50 to 60 with glioma. Sequencing used PBMCs, obtained from a glioma patient treated with radiotherapy, temozolomide or both. The CDR3 loop reads CASSPGTGDYNSPLHF. The DNA of the CDR3 is TGTGCCAGCTCACCCGGGACAGGCGACTATAATTCACCCCTCCACTTT.